Below are 27 T cell receptor beta chains sequenced from a single sample in a study of cytomegalovirus exposure and HLA in healthy donors. Primers included in the PCR were 60 Vbeta and 13 Jbeta primers. The table came from immunoSEQ multiplex PCR; TCRdb's copy has only in-frame clones and leaves some out. The sample table sets out about 88,000 clones. Specimen: PBMCs. Every receptor here comes from a girl between 10 and 17 years old in good health and CMV-seropositive.

To note about this clone: This CDR3 is also generated by other DNA sequences in the sample. This chain joins TRBV5-4 and TRBJ1-6, with 7 positions matching TRBD1. The germline gives CDR1 SGHNT, CDR2 YYREEE (reference sequence). The CDR3 consists of 14 residues. V gave up 4 bases and J gave up 9 bases; unmatched junction bases: 7. The CDR3 here is CASSTDRDPSPLHF. The CDR3 DNA sequence: TGTGCCAGCAGCACCGACAGGGACCCTTCACCCCTCCACTTT.

V is TRBV2 and J is TRBJ2-5; tentatively, D is TRBD1 (6 bases). CDR1 is SNHLY, CDR2 FYNNEI, per germline. The V and J ends lost 6 bases and 3 bases respectively, with 14 bases between them. CDR3 length: 14 amino acids. The CDR3 sequence is CASRFDRNEETQYF. CDR3 in DNA: TGTGCCAGCAGATTCGACAGGAACGAAGAGACCCAGTACTTC.

The genes are TRBV6-5 and TRBJ2-7; no clear D. Germline V gives CDR1 MNHEY, CDR2 SVGAGI. V lost 7 bases and J 0 bases, leaving 13 bases between the germline ends. The CDR3 sequence is 14 residues long. CDR3 protein: CASTQPSVSYEQYF. As DNA, the CDR3 is TGTGCCAGCACTCAACCCAGCGTCTCCTACGAGCAGTACTTC.

Written as DNA, the CDR3 is TGTGCCAGCAGCGTGGACAGGCGAGGATCACCCCTCCACTTT. Translation gives CASSVDRRGSPLHF. V is TRBV5-6 and J is TRBJ1-6, with 7 bases aligning to TRBD1. Germline values: CDR1 SGHDT, CDR2 YYEEEE. The CDR3 is 14 amino acids. J gave up 10 bases and V 4 bases, and 8 bases lay outside the gene matches.

The CDR3 protein is CASTLTDGSGANVLTF. As DNA, the CDR3 is TGTGCCAGCACCCTTACAGACGGCTCTGGGGCCAACGTCCTGACTTTC. The J gene is TRBJ2-6, the V gene TRBV9; D is uncertain. V was clipped by 6 bases and J by 0 bases, with 13 bases between them. This CDR3 region has 16 residues. Germline V CDR1 and CDR2: SGDLS, YYNGEE.

This chain connects TRBV4-1 to TRBJ2-5; the match to TRBD1 covers 11 bases. V was pared by 4 bases and J by 1 base, with 5 bases of the junction left unmatched. Germline assignment: CDR1 MGHRA and CDR2 YSYEKL. This CDR3 comprises 16 residues. The CDR3 here is CASSPGTGGFQETQYF. In DNA, the CDR3 is TGCGCCAGCAGCCCCGGGACAGGGGGATTCCAAGAGACCCAGTACTTC.

The chain links TRBV2 to TRBJ1-4; 11 bases fit TRBD1. CDR3 length: 20 residues. V shed 2 bases and J 2 bases; nucleotides not matched to a gene: 13. CDR1 and CDR2 (germline): SNHLY, FYNNEI. The CDR3 DNA reads as TGTGCCAGCAGTGAACCAGTAATCCGGGACAGGGGGACTACTAATGAAAAACTGTTTTTT. This sequence encodes CASSEPVIRDRGTTNEKLFF.

The chain uses TRBV4-1 and TRBJ1-2; D is unresolved. The germline V and J ends were trimmed by 1 base and 3 bases, with 12 bases remaining between them. The CDR3 contains 15 residues. Germline lookup yields CDR1 MGHRA and CDR2 YSYEKL. CDR3 residues: CASSQASTQDYGYTF. The CDR3 bases are TGCGCCAGCAGCCAAGCGTCGACTCAAGACTATGGCTACACCTTC.

The rearrangement uses TRBV25-1 and TRBJ2-7; D not resolved. Germline V gene sequence: CDR1 MGHDK, CDR2 SYGVNS. The V gene lost 5 bases and the J gene lost 3 bases, with 5 bases spanning the gap. The CDR3 consists of 11 residues. DNA of the CDR3: TGTGCCAGCAGTCTATTCTACGAGCAGTACTTC. The encoded protein is CASSLFYEQYF.

The chain combines TRBV4-1 with TRBJ2-7; 7 bases map to TRBD2. The ends lost 1 base at V and 2 bases at J; junction bases unmatched: 2. Germline CDR1 and CDR2: MGHRA and YSYEKL. The CDR3 extends over 14 amino acids. In DNA, the CDR3 is TGCGCCAGCAGCCAAGGGGGGAGGGCCTACGAGCAGTACTTC. Amino acid sequence: CASSQGGRAYEQYF.

The chain joins TRBV6-5 to TRBJ2-2, with TRBD2 matching 8 bases. The V gene end was trimmed by 9 bases and the J gene end by 7 bases; junction bases not matched to a gene: 7. Germline V lookup: CDR1 MNHEY, CDR2 SVGAGI. The CDR3 is 13 residues long. CDR3 sequence reads: CASGLAGNGELFF. CDR3 nucleotide sequence: TGTGCCAGTGGACTAGCAGGCAACGGGGAGCTGTTTTTT.

The V and J genes are TRBV2 and TRBJ1-5, with 8 bases aligning to TRBD1. The CDR3 sequence is 15 residues long. V lost 5 bases and J lost 6; bases outside the gene matches: 9. The germline V gene has CDR1 SNHLY and CDR2 FYNNEI. The CDR3 DNA reads TGTGCCAGCAGTATGCAGGGGGCGCATAGTCAGCCCCAGCATTTT. Translating gives CASSMQGAHSQPQHF.

The rearrangement joins TRBV11-1 to TRBJ1-1; 7 positions agree with TRBD1. Trimming at V came to 0 bases and at J to 5 bases, leaving 6 bases not matched to a gene. CDR3 length equals 15 residues. CDR1 is SGHAT and CDR2 is FQDESV in the germline V gene (reference sequence). In DNA, the CDR3 is TGTGCCAGCAGCTTAGCGACAGGGTTTGGAACTGAAGCTTTCTTT. Translated, it gives CASSLATGFGTEAFF.

CDR3 loop: CASSGGQGNQPQHF. The CDR3 DNA follows: TGTGCCAGCAGTGGTGGACAGGGGAATCAGCCCCAGCATTTT. The gene calls are TRBV6-1 and TRBJ1-5; 9 bases are a match to TRBD1. CDR1 is MNHNS, CDR2 SASEGT, per germline. V shed 4 bases, J shed 4 bases, and the junction held 2 bases outside the gene matches. The length of the CDR3 is 14 residues.

The CDR3 coding sequence is TGCGCCAGCAGCACCGGACAGGGGCCGGGTTCACCCCTCCACTTT. It encodes CASSTGQGPGSPLHF. This sequence joins TRBV5-1 and TRBJ1-6, with TRBD1 matching 9 bases. Germline values: CDR1 SGHRS, CDR2 YFSETQ. The CDR3 loop spans 15 amino acids. With V trimmed by 4 bases and J by 9 bases, 8 bases remained unmatched.

The chain combines TRBV28 with TRBJ1-4; a weak D match, TRBD1 (6 bases). The germline CDR1 and CDR2 sequences are MDHEN and SYDVKM. This CDR3 region has 15 residues. V was clipped by 5 bases and J by 6 bases, with 16 bases between them. The CDR3 DNA reads as TGTGCCAGCAGTCCCAAGACAGGCGCTTATGAAAAACTGTTTTTT. It yields the protein CASSPKTGAYEKLFF. Drawing the rest from reference TRBV28 and TRBJ1-4, the complete variable domain is DVKVTQSSRYLVKRTGEKVFLECVQDMDHENMFWYRQDPGLGLRLIYFSYDVKMKEKGDIPEGYSVSREKKERFSLILESASTNQTSMYLCASSPKTGAYEKLFFGSGTQLSVL.

For this clone: At one end, the junction sequence differs from germline, possibly due to a read error. The chain is built from TRBV7-7 and TRBJ2-5; D remains unclear. CDR1 and CDR2 from the germline V gene are SSHAT and FNYEAQ (reference sequence). The length of the CDR3 is 13 residues. CDR3 bases: TGTGCTAGCAGCTCACATCCACAAGAGACCCAGTACTTC. This codes for CASSSHPQETQYF.

The CDR3 spells CSVVRDRNTEAFF. In DNA, the CDR3 is TGCAGCGTTGTGAGGGACAGGAACACTGAAGCTTTCTTT. The chain recombines TRBV29-1 with TRBJ1-1; the match to TRBD1 covers 7 bases. Germline V gene sequence: CDR1 SQVTM, CDR2 ANQGSEA. The ends lost 4 bases at V and 1 base at J; junction bases unmatched: 3. This CDR3 comprises 13 residues.

This sequence joins TRBV27 and TRBJ1-5; D is undetermined. Trimming took off 4 bases at V and 0 bases at J, with 7 bases between the two ends. Per germline, CDR1 MNHEY and CDR2 SMNVEV (reference sequence). The CDR3 has 14 residues. In nucleotides, the CDR3 is TGTGCCAGCAGTTCCCCTTATAGCAATCAGCCCCAGCATTTT. Its protein product is CASSSPYSNQPQHF.

This chain joins TRBV2 and TRBJ1-5; the match to TRBD1 covers 8 bases. V lost 0 bases to trimming and J lost 3 bases; unmatched junction nucleotides: 16. Looked up from germline, CDR1 is SNHLY and CDR2 is FYNNEI. This CDR3 spans 20 amino acids. CDR3 DNA: TGTGCCAGCAGTGAAGCGAGCCCGGACAGGGCTCTTTTCCACAATCAGCCCCAGCATTTT. It translates to CASSEASPDRALFHNQPQHF. The full variable domain, with the rest looked up from reference TRBV2 and TRBJ1-5, is EPEVTQTPSHQVTQMGQEVILRCVPISNHLYFYWYRQILGQKVEFLVSFYNNEISEKSEIFDDQFSVERPDGSNFTLKIRSTKLEDSAMYFCASSEASPDRALFHNQPQHFGDGTRLSIL.

The V gene is TRBV11-2, the J gene TRBJ2-5; 8 nucleotides agree with TRBD1. This CDR3 is built from 17 residues. The V gene's germline CDR1 is SGHAT and CDR2 FQNNGV. After removal of 6 bases from V and 1 base from J, the junction contained 13 bases not matched to a gene. The CDR3 DNA reads as TGTGCCAGCAGTCGGGACAGGCGAGTATGGAGCCAAGAGACCCAGTACTTC. Translated: CASSRDRRVWSQETQYF. Supplemented by reference TRBV11-2 and TRBJ2-5, the full variable domain reads EAGVAQSPRYKIIEKRQSVAFWCNPISGHATLYWYQQILGQGPKLLIQFQNNGVVDDSQLPKDRFSAERLKGVDSTLKIQPAKLEDSAVYLCASSRDRRVWSQETQYFGPGTRLLVL.

This chain connects TRBV4-3 to TRBJ1-1; 8 bases align to TRBD1. V shed 4 bases and J 5 bases; nucleotides not matched to a gene: 3. This CDR3 is built from 13 residues. Looked up from germline, CDR1 is LGHNA and CDR2 is YSLEER. CDR3 nucleotide sequence: TGCGCCAGCAGCCGAACAGGGGGGACTGAAGCTTTCTTT. Translation: CASSRTGGTEAFF.

The chain carries TRBV4-1 and TRBJ1-4; 8 bases map to TRBD1. CDR3 length equals 16 residues. Trimming took 5 bases from V and 5 from J; bases not matched to a gene: 10. The germline V gene has CDR1 MGHRA and CDR2 YSYEKL. CDR3 residues: CASSYTGTGRNEKLFF. CDR3 bases: TGCGCCAGCAGCTATACCGGGACAGGAAGGAATGAAAAACTGTTTTTT.

The chain uses TRBV7-9 and TRBJ2-5; D remains ambiguous. The germline gives CDR1 SEHNR, CDR2 FQNEAQ (reference sequence). Trimming took 3 bases from V and 5 from J, leaving 7 bases between them. The CDR3 runs 12 residues. The CDR3 sequence: CASSLSSETQYF. The CDR3 bases are TGTGCCAGCAGCTTGAGTTCTGAGACCCAGTACTTC.

The rearrangement uses TRBV6-5 and TRBJ2-2, with D possibly TRBD2 on 5 matching bases. With 7 bases removed from V and 5 bases from J, the gap between germline ends came to 14 bases. This CDR3 has 14 residues. Per the germline V gene, CDR1 is MNHEY and CDR2 is SVGAGI. CDR3 in DNA: TGTGCCAGCATCCCTCTCCCGGGGACCGGGGAGCTGTTTTTT. The encoded protein is CASIPLPGTGELFF.

The chain combines TRBV25-1 with TRBJ1-4, with no clear D. Trimming cost V 2 bases and J 12 bases, with 19 bases left between them. CDR3 size: 15 residues. CDR1 MGHDK and CDR2 SYGVNS come from the germline V gene. The CDR3 loop is CASSEPFGVGYQLFF. The DNA for the CDR3 is TGTGCCAGCAGTGAACCCTTCGGGGTCGGGTATCAACTGTTTTTT.

V gene TRBV19 combines with J gene TRBJ1-5, with 9 bases aligning to TRBD1. Unmatched junction bases numbered 14, after V lost 5 bases and J lost 15 bases. This CDR3 comprises 14 residues. Germline CDR1 and CDR2: LNHDA and SQIVND (reference sequence). The CDR3 sequence is CASSPGQGPQQRHF. Written as DNA, the CDR3 is TGTGCCAGTAGTCCCGGACAGGGGCCCCAACAGCGGCATTTT. The variable domain in full, completed from reference TRBV19 and TRBJ1-5, reads DGGITQSPKYLFRKEGQNVTLSCEQNLNHDAMYWYRQDPGQGLRLIYYSQIVNDFQKGDIAEGYSVSREKKESFPLTVTSAQKNPTAFYLCASSPGQGPQQRHFGDGTRLSIL.